The TCR beta chain under discussion was sequenced for a study of CD8+ T cells in alopecia areata. Across the whole study: Treated patients received oral tofacitinib, 5 to 10 mg twice daily.

This clone showed up just a few times. Its antigen is still unknown. Extracted RNA was reverse transcribed, and the resulting cDNA served as sequencing template. The protocol was immunoSEQ multiplex PCR, while the TCRdb copy is restricted to in-frame clones and leaves out a portion. The repertoire includes roughly 170,000 clones, around 58% of them detected once, and 10% to 15% sits in the top ten. Study-level findings and limits: Relative to normal scalp, lesional scalp, especially alopecia totalis/universalis, showed higher clonality.

Treatment of the sample: oral pan-JAK inhibitor, 5-10 mg twice daily. The source of this sequence is a human donor with alopecia areata. This material consisted of CD8+ T cells sorted from blood, taken at week 24, from a patient treated with tofacitinib.

CDR3 protein: CASSLTGGGSPLHF. CDR3 in DNA: TGTGCCAGCAGCCTGACAGGGGGGGGTTCACCCCTCCACTTT. The chain recombines TRBV6-5 with TRBJ1-6; TRBD1 aligns across 9 bases. Germline CDR1 and CDR2: MNHEY and SVGAGI. The V segment lost 6 bases and the J segment 9 bases; nucleotides outside the gene matches: 6. The CDR3 contains 14 residues.